This TCR beta chain derives from a study of blood T cell repertoires in COVID-19. Data came from immunoSEQ multiplex PCR; TCRdb stores just in-frame clones and leaves some out. Of around 100,000 clones listed, approximately 92% were seen once; the top ten hold less than 2%. The receptor's source is a woman aged 45-60 years with COVID-19, enrolled during active disease. The sequencing sample was made of peripheral blood.

CDR3 loop: CASSQVFAGEGRNYGYTF. The CDR3, as DNA: TGTGCCAGCAGCCAAGTCTTCGCAGGGGAGGGCCGAAACTATGGCTACACCTTC. This chain uses TRBV3-1 (or the pseudogene TRBV3-2) with TRBJ1-2; perhaps TRBD1 as D (6 bases). CDR3 length: 18 amino acids. CDR1 and CDR2 (germline): LGHDT, YNNKEL (reference sequence). V lost 1 base to trimming and J lost 2 bases, with 20 bases between them.